The rows below give T cell receptor beta chains drawn from one sample of a study of T-cell reconstitution after alpha-beta-depleted transplantation in children. TCRdb passed the PCR reads through MiXCR, listing each CDR3 protein once. The data contain some 500,000 distinct CDR3 sequences, about 16% of them seen just once; the ten biggest clones take up approximately 3%. The sample in question was PBMCs from the stem cell graft donor, obtained from the stem cell graft. The receptors derive from a human donor who donated a stem cell graft to a child with acute lymphoblastic leukemia. The CDR3 runs from the conserved cysteine through the conserved F or W. A D gene is named only where the DNA matches it firmly. Clone size is stated in some rows and not others, as once, few, many or a class when expanded.

D	V	J	size	CDR3	DNA
TRBD2	TRBV27	TRBJ2-7	-	CASSLSVAGTYEQYF	TGTGCCAGCAGTTTATCCGTAGCGGGGACCTACGAGCAGTACTTC
TRBD1	TRBV5-6	TRBJ1-1	few	CASGATGGAPTTEAFF	TGTGCCAGCGGTGCTACAGGGGGCGCACCGACCACTGAAGCTTTCTTT
-	TRBV29-1	TRBJ1-1	many	CSVVRQPMNTEAFF	TGCAGCGTTGTTAGACAGCCAATGAACACTGAAGCTTTCTTT
TRBD1	TRBV9	TRBJ1-4	many	CASSLPGGEKLFF	TGTGCCAGCAGCCTCCCAGGGGGTGAAAAACTGTTTTTT
TRBD2	TRBV7-2	TRBJ2-5	few	CASSLGTSSIETQYF	TGTGCCAGCAGCTTAGGGACTAGCTCTATAGAGACCCAGTACTTC
-	TRBV5-1	TRBJ1-1	-	CASSSYEDTEAFF	TGCGCCAGCAGCTCCTACGAGGACACTGAAGCTTTCTTT
TRBD2	TRBV11-1	TRBJ2-4	few	CASSSGLAGMTKNIQYF	TGTGCCAGCAGCTCGGGACTAGCGGGAATGACCAAAAACATTCAGTACTTC
TRBD1	TRBV5-1	TRBJ2-1	-	CASSDTGTDYNEQFF	TGCGCCAGCAGCGATACCGGGACAGACTACAATGAGCAGTTCTTC
TRBD2	TRBV20-1	TRBJ2-7	once	CSGIAGNSYEQYF	TGCAGTGGGATAGCGGGGAACTCCTACGAGCAGTACTTC
-	TRBV11-3	TRBJ2-2	-	CASSLGWTENTGELFF	TGTGCCAGCAGCTTAGGCTGGACCGAGAACACCGGGGAGCTGTTTTTT
-	TRBV7-9	TRBJ2-1	few	CASSLAGAGRTIF	TGTGCCAGCAGCTTAGCGGGGGCGGGGCGGACGATCTTC